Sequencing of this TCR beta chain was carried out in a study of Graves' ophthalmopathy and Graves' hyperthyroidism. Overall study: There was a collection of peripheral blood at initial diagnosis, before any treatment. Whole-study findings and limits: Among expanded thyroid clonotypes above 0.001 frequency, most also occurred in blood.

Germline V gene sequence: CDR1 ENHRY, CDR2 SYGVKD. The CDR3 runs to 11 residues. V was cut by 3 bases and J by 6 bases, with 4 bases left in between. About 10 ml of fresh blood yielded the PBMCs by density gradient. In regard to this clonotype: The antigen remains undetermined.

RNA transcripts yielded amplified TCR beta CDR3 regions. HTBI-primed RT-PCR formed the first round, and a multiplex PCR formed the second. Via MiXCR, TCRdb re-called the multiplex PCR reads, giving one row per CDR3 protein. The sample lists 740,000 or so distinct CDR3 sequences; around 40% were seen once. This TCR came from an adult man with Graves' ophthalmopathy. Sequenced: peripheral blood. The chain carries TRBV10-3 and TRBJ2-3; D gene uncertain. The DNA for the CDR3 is TGTGCCATCAGTGAAACCGATACGCAGTATTTT. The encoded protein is CAISETDTQYF.